The rows below give T cell receptor beta chains drawn from one sample of a study of control samples from healthy donors and cancer patients. Produced via immunoSEQ multiplex PCR; TCRdb's table is partial and in-frame only. This sample has under 20,000 clones, with over 70% found just once. Sequenced sample: PBMCs. The receptor source for this set is a woman in her 70s with colorectal cancer. The CDR3 runs from the conserved cysteine through the conserved F or W. A D gene is named only where the DNA matches it firmly. Size values are once, few and many counts, or a class for expanded clones, and some rows have none.

TRBD2,once,TRBJ2-1,TRBV5-1,CASSGQTSGRGSYNEQFF,TGCGCCAGCAGCGGACAGACTAGCGGGAGGGGGTCCTACAATGAGCAGTTCTTC
TRBD1,.,TRBJ2-7,TRBV20-1,CSASAFGQADYEQYF,TGCAGTGCTAGTGCATTTGGACAGGCAGACTACGAGCAGTACTTC
TRBD2,.,TRBJ2-4,TRBV23-1,CASIRGTSGVANEGRAKNIQYF,TGCGCCAGCATTAGAGGGACTAGCGGGGTGGCTAATGAAGGGCGAGCCAAAAACATTCAGTACTTC
.,few,TRBJ1-3,TRBV19,CASRPRGTGNTIYF,TGTGCCAGCCGGCCGAGGGGGACAGGAAACACCATATATTTT
.,.,TRBJ2-3,TRBV30,CAWSHGGGRADTQYF,TGTGCCTGGAGCCACGGCGGCGGCCGGGCAGATACGCAGTATTTT
TRBD2,.,TRBJ2-2,TRBV25-1,CASRGAGGLFF,TGTGCCAGCCGGGGGGCGGGGGGGCTGTTTTTT
.,.,TRBJ1-2,TRBV3-1/TRBV3-2,CASSPHLGNYGYTF,TGTGCCAGCAGCCCCCACTTAGGGAACTATGGCTACACCTTC
TRBD1,few,TRBJ2-7,TRBV5-1,CASSLAMGTGAYEQYF,TGCGCCAGCAGCTTGGCCATGGGGACAGGGGCCTACGAGCAGTACTTC
.,.,TRBJ2-7,TRBV21-1,CASSIKMGPSTYEQYF,TGTGCCAGCAGCATCAAAATGGGACCGAGTACCTACGAGCAGTACTTC
.,.,TRBJ1-6,TRBV15,CATSRGADNSPLHF,TGTGCCACCAGCAGAGGGGCGGATAATTCACCCCTCCACTTT
.,.,TRBJ2-1,TRBV19,CASSIGSEIYNEQFF,TGTGCCAGTAGTATTGGGTCGGAGATCTACAATGAGCAGTTCTTC
TRBD1,few,TRBJ2-2,TRBV18,CASSRSIRQGNTGELFF,TGTGCCAGCTCCCGATCTATACGACAGGGGAACACCGGGGAGCTGTTTTTT
.,.,TRBJ1-2,TRBV10-3,CAISETAYGYTF,TGTGCCATCAGTGAAACAGCTTATGGCTACACCTTC
.,few,TRBJ2-2,TRBV24-1,CATKTFTGELFF,TGTGCCACCAAGACATTTACCGGGGAGCTGTTTTTT
TRBD1,.,TRBJ1-2,TRBV10-3,CAISELTGEVRGYTF,TGTGCCATCAGTGAGTTGACAGGGGAAGTTCGAGGCTACACCTTC
.,.,TRBJ1-3,TRBV6-5,CASSYSASALKNTIYF,TGTGCCAGCAGTTATTCGGCGTCAGCTCTGAAAAACACCATATATTTT
TRBD2,.,TRBJ2-1,TRBV5-5,CASSLESGRVLRQFF,TGTGCCAGCAGCTTGGAGAGCGGGAGGGTCTTACGGCAGTTCTTC
.,.,TRBJ2-1,TRBV3-1/TRBV3-2,CASSQGQAFNEQFF,TGTGCCAGCAGCCAAGGTCAAGCATTCAATGAGCAGTTCTTC
TRBD1,.,TRBJ2-1,TRBV20-1,CSASDVTGQHYEQFF,TGCAGTGCTAGTGATGTTACGGGACAGCACTATGAGCAGTTCTTC
.,.,TRBJ1-1,TRBV9,CASSVAPMGRGGAMNTEAFF,TGTGCCAGCAGCGTAGCTCCAATGGGGCGAGGAGGGGCCATGAACACTGAAGCTTTCTTT
.,once,TRBJ2-7,TRBV11-2,CASRPGAGSYEQYF,TGTGCCAGCAGACCGGGTGCGGGTTCGTACGAGCAGTACTTC
TRBD2,.,TRBJ2-1,TRBV6-2/TRBV6-3,CASSLAGRNEQFF,TGTGCCAGCAGTTTAGCGGGGAGGAATGAGCAGTTCTTC
.,.,TRBJ2-2,TRBV19,CASSMGYTGELFF,TGTGCCAGTAGTATGGGATACACCGGGGAGCTGTTTTTT
.,.,TRBJ2-1,TRBV5-1,CASTRAWVGGLWDEQFF,TGCGCCAGCACCCGTGCCTGGGTGGGGGGGCTTTGGGATGAGCAGTTCTTC
.,.,TRBJ2-3,TRBV19,CASRPRPSTDTQYF,TGTGCCAGTAGGCCTCGGCCTAGCACAGATACGCAGTATTTT
TRBD1,.,TRBJ1-5,TRBV5-6,CASTTGQGFSNQPQHF,TGTGCCAGCACAACGGGACAGGGATTTAGCAATCAGCCCCAGCATTTT
TRBD1,.,TRBJ1-2,TRBV7-9,CASSLLTRIQGADGYTF,TGTGCCAGCAGCTTATTAACCCGAATCCAGGGGGCGGATGGCTACACCTTC
.,.,TRBJ2-3,TRBV21-1,CASSKGGEVGDTQYF,TGTGCCAGCAGCAAAGGGGGAGAAGTGGGAGATACGCAGTATTTT
.,once,TRBJ1-6,TRBV19,CASSASAYSPLHF,TGTGCCAGTAGTGCATCAGCTTATTCACCCCTCCACTTT
TRBD1,once,TRBJ1-1,TRBV7-9,CASSSYGQGNTEAFF,TGTGCCAGCAGCTCCTACGGACAGGGGAACACTGAAGCTTTCTTT
TRBD2,.,TRBJ2-1,TRBV6-2/TRBV6-3,CASSYPSGTSGGAAYNEQFF,TGTGCCAGCAGTTACCCGTCAGGGACTAGCGGGGGGGCCGCTTACAATGAGCAGTTCTTC
.,.,TRBJ2-7,TRBV19,CASSIDLTGLSDEQYF,TGTGCCAGTAGTATAGATCTTACAGGGCTGTCCGACGAGCAGTACTTC
TRBD2,.,TRBJ2-3,TRBV7-2,CASSLQAGGDTQYF,TGTGCCAGCAGCTTACAAGCGGGGGGAGATACGCAGTATTTT
.,.,TRBJ2-1,TRBV29-1,CSYAIVGELYNEQFF,TGCAGTTATGCAATCGTGGGGGAACTTTACAATGAGCAGTTCTTC
.,few,TRBJ2-2,TRBV19,CASSPGNRNTGELFF,TGTGCCAGTAGTCCAGGCAACAGAAACACCGGGGAGCTGTTTTTT
TRBD2,.,TRBJ2-1,TRBV18,CASSPVGLAGGYNEQFF,TGTGCCAGCTCACCCGTCGGACTAGCGGGGGGGTACAATGAGCAGTTCTTC
.,.,TRBJ1-4,TRBV3-1/TRBV3-2,CASSQAAQDSTNEKLFF,TGTGCCAGCAGCCAAGCGGCGCAGGACTCAACTAATGAAAAACTGTTTTTT
.,.,TRBJ1-2,TRBV19,CASSGGGRVGYTF,TGTGCCAGTAGTGGGGGAGGAAGGGTCGGCTACACCTTC
TRBD1,.,TRBJ2-1,TRBV7-9,CASSFSQDRKQFF,TGTGCCAGCAGCTTCAGCCAGGACAGGAAGCAGTTCTTC
TRBD1,.,TRBJ2-1,TRBV5-1,CASRGGQGQFF,TGCGCCAGCAGGGGGGGACAGGGTCAGTTCTTC
.,.,TRBJ1-1,TRBV28,CASSLGASKAFF,TGTGCCAGCTCACTCGGGGCGTCAAAAGCTTTCTTT
.,.,TRBJ1-6,TRBV4-2,CASSQEMSYNSPLHF,TGTGCCAGCAGCCAAGAAATGTCTTATAATTCACCCCTCCACTTT
.,once,TRBJ2-2,TRBV6-5,CASSYFQGGTGELFF,TGTGCCAGCAGTTACTTCCAGGGAGGCACCGGGGAGCTGTTTTTT
.,.,TRBJ2-7,TRBV2,CASTPPRIEQYF,TGTGCCAGCACTCCTCCAAGGATCGAGCAGTACTTC
.,once,TRBJ2-7,TRBV7-2,CASSQGLSYEQYF,TGTGCCAGTTCACAGGGCCTCTCCTACGAGCAGTACTTC
.,once,TRBJ2-2,TRBV6-5,CASSYSTTGGGELFF,TGTGCCAGCAGTTACTCGACGACAGGCGGCGGGGAGCTGTTTTTT
.,.,TRBJ2-3,TRBV29-1,CSAEGGSDTQYF,TGCAGCGCAGAAGGCGGCTCAGATACGCAGTATTTT
.,.,TRBJ2-5,TRBV5-8,CASSWGRGGGMETQYF,TGTGCCAGCAGCTGGGGGAGAGGAGGGGGCATGGAGACCCAGTACTTC
TRBD1,.,TRBJ2-3,TRBV6-5,CASGSGQLLTDTQYF,TGTGCCAGCGGCTCGGGACAGCTACTCACAGATACGCAGTATTTT
TRBD2,.,TRBJ2-7,TRBV6-5,CASGTSVYEQYF,TGTGCCAGCGGGACTAGCGTCTACGAGCAGTACTTC
TRBD1,.,TRBJ1-3,TRBV4-1,CASSQGGQGSISGNTIYF,TGCGCCAGCAGCCAAGGCGGACAGGGGTCCATCTCTGGAAACACCATATATTTT
.,.,TRBJ1-1,TRBV6-2/TRBV6-3,CASSYGARPEAFF,TGTGCCAGCAGTTACGGAGCCCGACCTGAAGCTTTCTTT
TRBD1,.,TRBJ2-1,TRBV5-1,CASSREPQRDRGNEQFF,TGCGCCAGCAGCCGCGAACCACAACGGGACAGGGGAAATGAGCAGTTCTTC
TRBD2,.,TRBJ2-7,TRBV7-3,CASSSFASGTHKYEQYF,TGTGCCAGCAGCTCCTTCGCTAGCGGGACCCACAAGTACGAGCAGTACTTC
.,.,TRBJ1-2,TRBV9,CASSGGRSTNYGYTF,TGTGCCAGCAGCGGTGGGAGGTCCACTAACTATGGCTACACCTTC
.,.,TRBJ1-5,TRBV27,CASSYEGVNQPQHF,TGTGCCAGCAGTTATGAAGGGGTTAATCAGCCCCAGCATTTT